A single sample is the source of the 15 T cell receptor beta chains below, sequenced in a study of human CD8 memory T cell subsets. Construction of TCR beta libraries was accomplished by means of UMI-labeled 5' RACE. No DNA is given; TCRdb re-called the 5' RACE reads and lists each CDR3 protein once. The table lists roughly 4,200 distinct CDR3 sequences. Material: CD8+ effector memory T cells (TEM) sorted from PBMCs. The sample's subset: effector memory CD8 T cells, CCR7- CD45RO+ CD95+. These receptors all come from a human donor in good health.

The chain couples TRBV6-4 to TRBJ2-1; TCRdb calls TRBD2, which cannot be checked without DNA. This CDR3 has 16 amino acids. CDR1 MRHNA and CDR2 SNTAGT come from the germline V gene. The CDR3 loop reads CASSDSGLAGGNEQFF.

The chain links TRBV20-1 to TRBJ1-1; the TRBD1 assignment by TCRdb is unverifiable without DNA. Germline V gives CDR1 DFQATT, CDR2 SNEGSKA (reference sequence). This CDR3 spans 13 amino acids. CDR3 in amino acids: CSATQGRNTEAFF.

The CDR3 loop reads CSARGAGEVNEQFF. The V and J genes are TRBV20-1 and TRBJ2-1; the D call of TRBD2 rests on TCRdb alone, since no DNA is present to check it. Germline V CDR1 and CDR2: DFQATT, SNEGSKA (reference sequence). This CDR3 is 14 amino acids long.

The genes are TRBV28 and TRBJ2-7; TCRdb designates TRBD2, a call that cannot be tested without DNA. Germline V gene data show CDR1 as MDHEN and CDR2 as SYDVKM. The CDR3 is 15 residues long. CDR3 sequence: CASSSLGLLAYEQYF.

J is TRBJ2-2 and V is TRBV24-1; the TRBD1 assignment by TCRdb is unverifiable without DNA. Germline V gene sequence: CDR1 KGHDR, CDR2 SFDVKD. The CDR3 extends over 16 amino acids. The CDR3 reads CATSEHRDGNTGELFF.

This chain links TRBV7-8 with TRBJ1-5; TCRdb's assignment of TRBD1 cannot be checked, as there is no DNA. Germline CDR1 is SGHVS and CDR2 is FQNEAQ. The length of the CDR3 is 17 residues. This CDR3 is CASSLYRTVYSNQPQHF.

The chain recombines TRBV29-1 with TRBJ1-2; the TCRdb D gene call, TRBD1, has no DNA to confirm it. The CDR3 has 17 residues. Germline CDR1 is SQVTM and CDR2 is ANQGSEA. The CDR3 loop is CSVEDWDGGTQNYGYTF.

The chain links TRBV5-1 to TRBJ1-1. The CDR3 consists of 14 residues. Germline CDR1 and CDR2: SGHRS and YFSETQ. The CDR3 sequence is CASSPGGGGPEAFF.

The rearrangement links TRBV10-3 to TRBJ1-2. This CDR3 contains 15 residues. Looked up from germline, CDR1 is ENHRY and CDR2 is SYGVKD. The chain's CDR3 is CAISLEEGPNYGYTF.

V usage is TRBV20-1 and J usage is TRBJ2-5; TCRdb picks TRBD2, but there is no DNA to check that call. Per germline, CDR1 DFQATT and CDR2 SNEGSKA (reference sequence). The CDR3 has 15 residues. CDR3 residues: CSARGLAGESETQYF.

This chain connects TRBV2 to TRBJ2-7; TCRdb outputs TRBD2, but without DNA this stays unchecked. The CDR3 covers 13 residues. Germline V gene lookup returns CDR1 SNHLY and CDR2 FYNNEI. This CDR3 is CASEGLAGYEQYF. Supplemented by reference TRBV2 and TRBJ2-7, the full variable domain reads EPEVTQTPSHQVTQMGQEVILRCVPISNHLYFYWYRQILGQKVEFLVSFYNNEISEKSEIFDDQFSVERPDGSNFTLKIRSTKLEDSAMYFCASEGLAGYEQYFGPGTRLTVT.

The chain has TRBV6-2 or TRBV6-3 and TRBJ2-3. Germline values: CDR1 MNHEY, CDR2 SVGEGT. CDR3 length: 14 residues. The chain's CDR3 is CASSSVGGSDTQYF.

According to its frequency, this clonotype is medium-sized. The chain links TRBV20-1 to TRBJ1-1; the TRBD1 assignment by TCRdb is unverifiable without DNA. CDR3 size: 14 residues. Germline assignment: CDR1 DFQATT and CDR2 SNEGSKA (reference sequence). The CDR3 sequence is CSARAMTGDTEAFF.

This rearrangement joins TRBV18 to TRBJ1-5; without DNA, the TCRdb call of TRBD1 cannot be checked. In germline, CDR1 is KGHSH, CDR2 LQKENI. The CDR3 is made up of 15 amino acids. The CDR3: CASQPYPGRYQPQHF.

V is TRBV6-6 and J is TRBJ2-1. The germline CDR1 and CDR2 sequences are MNHNY and SVGAGI (reference sequence). This CDR3 has 13 residues. CDR3 in amino acids: CASTPSSYNEQFF.